This entry concerns a single T cell receptor beta chain. Antigen unknown. The data derive from a study of cytomegalovirus exposure and HLA in healthy donors. The study, taken as a whole, reports: In a later analysis, V- and J-gene trimming of beta chains associated with a DCLRE1C missense variant, replicated independently. Available immune exposure information covered CMV serostatus only.

Trimming shortened V by 0 bases and J by 8 bases, and 13 bases separated the two germline ends. Germline values: CDR1 LNHNV, CDR2 YYDKDF (reference sequence). The CDR3 consists of 14 residues. Use of 60 Vbeta and 13 Jbeta primers characterized the PCR. Original handling: It was a later analysis that counted 83 million or so unique TCR beta chains, of which 9 million to 13 million were shared. TCRdb's copy holds only in-frame clones and misses some; the assay was immunoSEQ multiplex PCR. Clonal size and the V and J genes are those of that table, whereas D and trimming came from the DNA. The sample includes some 120,000 clones, less than 75% of them seen just once.

This clonotype was sampled from a woman aged 40-49 years in good health and CMV-seropositive. The chain couples TRBV15 to TRBJ1-1; D unresolved. Sequencing was done on a sample of PBMCs. CDR3 in DNA: TGTGCCACCAGCAGAGATGGGGAGACCTCGGAAGCTTTCTTT. This translates into CATSRDGETSEAFF. The full variable domain, in which reference TRBV15 and TRBJ1-1 provide the parts outside the CDR3, is DAMVIQNPRYQVTQFGKPVTLSCSQTLNHNVMYWYQQKSSQAPKLLFHYYDKDFNNEADTPDNFQSRRPNTSFCFLDIRSPGLGDTAMYLCATSRDGETSEAFFGQGTRLTVV.